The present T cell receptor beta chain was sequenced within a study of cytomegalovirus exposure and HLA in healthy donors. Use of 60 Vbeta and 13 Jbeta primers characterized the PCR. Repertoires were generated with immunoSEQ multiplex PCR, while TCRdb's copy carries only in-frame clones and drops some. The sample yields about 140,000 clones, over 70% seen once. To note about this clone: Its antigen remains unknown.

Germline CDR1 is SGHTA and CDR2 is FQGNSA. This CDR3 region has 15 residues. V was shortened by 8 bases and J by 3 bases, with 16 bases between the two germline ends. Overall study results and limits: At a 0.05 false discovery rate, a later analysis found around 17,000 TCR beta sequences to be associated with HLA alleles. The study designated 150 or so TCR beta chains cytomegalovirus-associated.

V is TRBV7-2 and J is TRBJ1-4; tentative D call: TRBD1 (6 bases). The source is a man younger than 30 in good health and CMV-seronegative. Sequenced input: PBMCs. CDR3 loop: CASSVGGAANEKLFF. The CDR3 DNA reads TGTGCCAGCTCGGTCGGGGGGGCGGCTAATGAAAAACTGTTTTTT.